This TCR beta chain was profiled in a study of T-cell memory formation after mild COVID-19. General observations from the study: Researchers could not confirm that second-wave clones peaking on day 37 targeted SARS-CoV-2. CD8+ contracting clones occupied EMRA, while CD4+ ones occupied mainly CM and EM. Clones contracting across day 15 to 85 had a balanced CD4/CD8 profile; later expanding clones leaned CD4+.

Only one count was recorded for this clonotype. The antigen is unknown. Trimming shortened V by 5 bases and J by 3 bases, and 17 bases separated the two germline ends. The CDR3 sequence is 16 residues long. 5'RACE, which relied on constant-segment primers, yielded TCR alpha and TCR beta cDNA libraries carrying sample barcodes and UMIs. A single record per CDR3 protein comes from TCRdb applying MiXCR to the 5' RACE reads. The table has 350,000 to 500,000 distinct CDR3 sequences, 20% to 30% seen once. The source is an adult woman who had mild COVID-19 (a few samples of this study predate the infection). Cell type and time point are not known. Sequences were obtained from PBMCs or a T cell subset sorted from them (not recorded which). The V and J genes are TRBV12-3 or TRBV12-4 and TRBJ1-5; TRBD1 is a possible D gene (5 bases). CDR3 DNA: TGTGCCAGCAGTCCACCGGGACGGGTGAACAATCAGCCCCAGCATTTT. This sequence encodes CASSPPGRVNNQPQHF.